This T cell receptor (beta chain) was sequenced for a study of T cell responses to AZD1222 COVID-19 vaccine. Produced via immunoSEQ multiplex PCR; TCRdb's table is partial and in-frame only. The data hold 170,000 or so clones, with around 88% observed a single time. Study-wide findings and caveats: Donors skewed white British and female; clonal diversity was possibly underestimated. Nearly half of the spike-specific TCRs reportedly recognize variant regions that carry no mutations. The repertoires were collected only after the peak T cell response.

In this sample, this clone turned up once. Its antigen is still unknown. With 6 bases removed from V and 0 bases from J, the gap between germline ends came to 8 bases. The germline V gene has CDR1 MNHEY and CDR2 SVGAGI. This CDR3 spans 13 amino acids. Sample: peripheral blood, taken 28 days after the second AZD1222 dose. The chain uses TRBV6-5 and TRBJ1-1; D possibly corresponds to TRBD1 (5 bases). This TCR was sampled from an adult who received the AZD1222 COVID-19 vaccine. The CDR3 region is CASSRGVNTEAFF. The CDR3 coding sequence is TGTGCCAGCAGCCGGGGGGTGAACACTGAAGCTTTCTTT.